This entry is about one T cell receptor beta chain. This entry belongs to a study of cytomegalovirus exposure and HLA in healthy donors. Some clones are missing from TCRdb's copy, which holds only in-frame ones; the method was immunoSEQ multiplex PCR. The table has about 110,000 clones, about 85% seen once. The CDR3 runs to 19 residues. V shed 4 bases and J 0 bases; nucleotides not matched to a gene: 13. Germline assignment: CDR1 MNHNS and CDR2 SASEGT. V and J are TRBV6-1 and TRBJ1-5, with TRBD1 matching over 9 bases. The sequence was obtained from a woman aged 18-29 years in good health and CMV-seronegative. The sequenced sample consisted of PBMCs. The CDR3 bases are TGTGCCAGCAGTGTGACAGGGGGACTGGGTATGGATAGCAATCAGCCCCAGCATTTT. Its translation is CASSVTGGLGMDSNQPQHF.